This TCR beta chain was sequenced for a study of radiotherapy plus CTLA-4 blockade in lung cancer. General study points: Subsequent to radiotherapy plus ipilimumab, tumor-derived TCR clones underwent expansion in blood. How blood T cell clones changed early, along with interferon-beta, reportedly forecast response best.

Chemo-refractory metastatic non-small-cell lung cancer patients underwent focal radiation alongside CTLA-4 blockade with ipilimumab. A remark on this clone: The antigen is not known.

Using immunoSEQ multiplex PCR, the repertoire was profiled, and TCRdb retains in-frame clones only, with some absent. The data show some 43,000 clones, 82% seen once. Trimming at V came to 0 bases and at J to 5 bases, leaving 5 bases not matched to a gene. The CDR3 loop spans 15 amino acids. Germline-derived CDR1 and CDR2 are LGHNA and YSLEER. This sample comprised peripheral blood, obtained from a patient treated with radiotherapy plus ipilimumab. The TCR was taken from a human donor with non-small cell lung cancer who had stable disease on radiotherapy plus ipilimumab. The chain combines TRBV4-3 with TRBJ2-7; 9 bases fit TRBD1. The CDR3 reads CASSQENRGLDEQYF. CDR3 DNA: TGCGCCAGCAGCCAAGAGAACAGGGGGCTCGACGAGCAGTACTTC.